The present entry profiles one T cell receptor (beta chain) with its context. This sample is part of a study of blood T cell repertoires in COVID-19. At the level of the study: The cDNA or gDNA used as material had been derived from T cells, B-cell-depleted T cells, or PBMCs.

Authors' data handling: Cell counts per sample came from amplifying reference gene primers. Assay used: immunoSEQ multiplex PCR; TCRdb lists only in-frame clones, some missing. The DNA was the basis for D and trimming; V, J and clone size are from that table. The repertoire holds about 320,000 clones, about 85% seen once, with around 2% in the top ten. The sample consisted of PBMCs or T cells enriched from blood (not recorded which). The clonotype originates from a woman aged 25 to 39 who had been exposed to COVID-19.

CDR3 coding DNA: TGTGCCAGCAGTTTATATCAGGGGTCCTATGGCTACACCTTC. Amino acids: CASSLYQGSYGYTF. This sequence joins TRBV27 and TRBJ1-2; D is perhaps TRBD1 (6 bases). Looked up from germline, CDR1 is MNHEY and CDR2 is SMNVEV (reference sequence). The CDR3 loop spans 14 amino acids. V was pared by 1 base and J by 4 bases, with 10 bases between.